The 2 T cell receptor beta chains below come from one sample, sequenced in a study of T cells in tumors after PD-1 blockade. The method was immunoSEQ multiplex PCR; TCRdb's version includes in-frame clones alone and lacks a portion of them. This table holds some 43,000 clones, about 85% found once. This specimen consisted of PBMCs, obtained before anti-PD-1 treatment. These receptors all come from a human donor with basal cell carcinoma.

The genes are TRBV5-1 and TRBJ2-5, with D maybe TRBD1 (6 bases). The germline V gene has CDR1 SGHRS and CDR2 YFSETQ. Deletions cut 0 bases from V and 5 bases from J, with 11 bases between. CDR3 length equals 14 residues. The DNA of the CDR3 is TGCGCCAGCAGCTTGGGACCCCAGGGGGAGACCCAGTACTTC. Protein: CASSLGPQGETQYF.

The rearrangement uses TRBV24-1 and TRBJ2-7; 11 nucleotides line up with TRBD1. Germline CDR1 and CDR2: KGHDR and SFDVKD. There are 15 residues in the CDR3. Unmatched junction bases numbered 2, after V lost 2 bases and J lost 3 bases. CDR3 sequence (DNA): TGTGCCACCAGTGATTCCGGGACAGGGGGCTACGAGCAGTACTTC. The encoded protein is CATSDSGTGGYEQYF.